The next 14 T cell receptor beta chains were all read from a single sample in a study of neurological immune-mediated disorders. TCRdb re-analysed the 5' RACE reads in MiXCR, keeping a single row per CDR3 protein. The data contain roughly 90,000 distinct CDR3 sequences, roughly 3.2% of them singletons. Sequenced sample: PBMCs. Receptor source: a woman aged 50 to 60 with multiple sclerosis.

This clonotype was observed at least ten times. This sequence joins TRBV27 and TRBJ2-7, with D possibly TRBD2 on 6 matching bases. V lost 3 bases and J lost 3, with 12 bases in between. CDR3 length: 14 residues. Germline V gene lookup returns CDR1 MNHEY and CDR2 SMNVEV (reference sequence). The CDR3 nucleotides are TGTGCCAGCAGTTTGTTCCTGGGGGGCTACGAGCAGTACTTC. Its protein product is CASSLFLGGYEQYF.

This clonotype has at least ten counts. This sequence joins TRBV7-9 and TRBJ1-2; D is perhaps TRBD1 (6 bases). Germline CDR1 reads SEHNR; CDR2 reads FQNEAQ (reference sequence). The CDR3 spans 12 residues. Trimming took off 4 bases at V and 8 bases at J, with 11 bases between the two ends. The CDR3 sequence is CASSYTGQGYTF. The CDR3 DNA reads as TGTGCCAGCAGCTATACAGGGCAAGGCTACACCTTC.

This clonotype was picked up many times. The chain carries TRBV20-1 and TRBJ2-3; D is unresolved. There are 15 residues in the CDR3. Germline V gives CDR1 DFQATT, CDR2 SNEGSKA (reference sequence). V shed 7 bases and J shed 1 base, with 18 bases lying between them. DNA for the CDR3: TGCAGTGGAGCGTTGGGGTTTGTCCGCACAGATACGCAGTATTTT. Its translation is CSGALGFVRTDTQYF.

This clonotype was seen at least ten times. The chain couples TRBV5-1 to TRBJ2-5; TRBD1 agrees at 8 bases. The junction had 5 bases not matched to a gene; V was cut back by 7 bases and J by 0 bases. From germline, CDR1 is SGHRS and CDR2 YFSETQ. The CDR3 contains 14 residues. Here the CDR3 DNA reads TGCGCCAGCCTGAAACAGGGGGACCAAGAGACCCAGTACTTC. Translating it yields CASLKQGDQETQYF.

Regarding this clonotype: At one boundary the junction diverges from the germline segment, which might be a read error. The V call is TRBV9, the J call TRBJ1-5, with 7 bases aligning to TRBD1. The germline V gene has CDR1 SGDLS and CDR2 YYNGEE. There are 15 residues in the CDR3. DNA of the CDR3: TGTGCCAGCAGCGGCGGGACAGATAGCAATAAGACCCAGAATTTT. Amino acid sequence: CASSGGTDSNKTQNF.

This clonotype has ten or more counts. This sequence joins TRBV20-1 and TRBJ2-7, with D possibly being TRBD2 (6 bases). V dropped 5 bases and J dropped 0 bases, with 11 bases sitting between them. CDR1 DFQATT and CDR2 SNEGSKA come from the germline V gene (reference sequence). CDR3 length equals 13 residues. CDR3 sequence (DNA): TGCAGTGCTCAAGACGGGAGCTCCTACGAGCAGTACTTC. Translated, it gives CSAQDGSSYEQYF.

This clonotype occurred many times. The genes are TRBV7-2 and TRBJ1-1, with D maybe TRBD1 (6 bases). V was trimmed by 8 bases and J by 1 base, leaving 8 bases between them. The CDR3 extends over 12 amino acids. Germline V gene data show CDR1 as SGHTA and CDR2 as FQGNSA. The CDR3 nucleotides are TGTGCCAGCTCCAGGGGGAACACTGAAGCTTTCTTT. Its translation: CASSRGNTEAFF.

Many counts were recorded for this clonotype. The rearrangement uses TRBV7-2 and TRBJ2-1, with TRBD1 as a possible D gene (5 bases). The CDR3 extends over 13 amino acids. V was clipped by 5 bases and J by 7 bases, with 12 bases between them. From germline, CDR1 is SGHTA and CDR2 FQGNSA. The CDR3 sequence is CASSRTGLNEQFF. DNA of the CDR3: TGTGCCAGCAGCAGAACAGGTCTAAATGAGCAGTTCTTC.

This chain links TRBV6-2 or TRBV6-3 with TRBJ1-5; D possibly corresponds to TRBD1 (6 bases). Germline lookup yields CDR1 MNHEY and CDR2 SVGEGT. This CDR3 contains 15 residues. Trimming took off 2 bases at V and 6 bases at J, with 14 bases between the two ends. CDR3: CASSYHNREGQPQHF. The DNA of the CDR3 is TGTGCCAGCAGTTACCACAACAGGGAGGGTCAGCCCCAGCATTTT.

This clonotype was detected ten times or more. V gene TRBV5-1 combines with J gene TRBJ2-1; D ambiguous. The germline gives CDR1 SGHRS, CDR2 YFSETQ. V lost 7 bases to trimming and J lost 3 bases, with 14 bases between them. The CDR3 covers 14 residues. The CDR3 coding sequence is TGCGCCAGCTCCTTGGAAAGCCTCTACAATGAGCAGTTCTTC. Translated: CASSLESLYNEQFF.

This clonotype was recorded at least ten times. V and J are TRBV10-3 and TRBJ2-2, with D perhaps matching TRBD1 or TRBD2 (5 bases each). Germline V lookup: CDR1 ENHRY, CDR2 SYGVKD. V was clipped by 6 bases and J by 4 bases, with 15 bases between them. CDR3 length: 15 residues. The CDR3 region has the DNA TGTGCCATCAGCCAACTTGAGGGACCCACCGGGGAGCTGTTTTTT. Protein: CAISQLEGPTGELFF.

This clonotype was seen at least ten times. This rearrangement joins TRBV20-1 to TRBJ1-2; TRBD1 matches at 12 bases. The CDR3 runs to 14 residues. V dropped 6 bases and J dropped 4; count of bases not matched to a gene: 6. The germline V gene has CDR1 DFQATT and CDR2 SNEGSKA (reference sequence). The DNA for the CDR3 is TGCAGTGCCGCGCGGGACAGGGGGCTCTATGGCTACACCTTC. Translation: CSAARDRGLYGYTF.

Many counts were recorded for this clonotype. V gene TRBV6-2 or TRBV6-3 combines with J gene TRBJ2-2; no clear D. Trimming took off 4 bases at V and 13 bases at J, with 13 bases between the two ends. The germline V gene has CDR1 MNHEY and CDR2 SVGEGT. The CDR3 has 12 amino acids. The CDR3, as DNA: TGTGCCAGCAGTTCCAACCCTAGGGTGCTGTTTTTT. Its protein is CASSSNPRVLFF.

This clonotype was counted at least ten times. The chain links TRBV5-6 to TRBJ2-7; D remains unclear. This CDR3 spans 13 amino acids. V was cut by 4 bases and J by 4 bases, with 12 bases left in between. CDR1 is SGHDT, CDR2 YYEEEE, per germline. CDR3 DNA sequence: TGTGCCAGCAGCCTCCGACACGGTTACGAGCAGTACTTC. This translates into CASSLRHGYEQYF.